This T cell receptor (beta chain) was retrieved from a study of CD8 T cells in ankylosing spondylitis. Points from the study as a whole: What seemed typical of ankylosing spondylitis blood was a TCR beta motif built from 8 or 9 highly homologous variants.

CDR1 and CDR2 (germline): LGHDT, YNNKEL (reference sequence). The V and J ends lost 1 base and 5 bases respectively, with 15 bases between them. CDR3 length equals 16 residues. TCRdb recomputed calls from the 5' RACE reads with MiXCR, one row per CDR3 protein. The sample holds 700,000 or so distinct CDR3 sequences, roughly 20% seen once. A remark on this clonotype: Its antigen is as yet unknown.

The receptor was derived from a male donor with ankylosing spondylitis. Sequencing was carried out using blood, either unsorted or a sorted T cell fraction (not recorded which). This chain connects TRBV3-1 to TRBJ1-5; no definite D call. CDR3 in amino acids: CASSQGRTGRDQPQHF. The CDR3 region has the DNA TGTGCCAGCAGCCAAGGAAGGACCGGTCGAGATCAGCCCCAGCATTTT.